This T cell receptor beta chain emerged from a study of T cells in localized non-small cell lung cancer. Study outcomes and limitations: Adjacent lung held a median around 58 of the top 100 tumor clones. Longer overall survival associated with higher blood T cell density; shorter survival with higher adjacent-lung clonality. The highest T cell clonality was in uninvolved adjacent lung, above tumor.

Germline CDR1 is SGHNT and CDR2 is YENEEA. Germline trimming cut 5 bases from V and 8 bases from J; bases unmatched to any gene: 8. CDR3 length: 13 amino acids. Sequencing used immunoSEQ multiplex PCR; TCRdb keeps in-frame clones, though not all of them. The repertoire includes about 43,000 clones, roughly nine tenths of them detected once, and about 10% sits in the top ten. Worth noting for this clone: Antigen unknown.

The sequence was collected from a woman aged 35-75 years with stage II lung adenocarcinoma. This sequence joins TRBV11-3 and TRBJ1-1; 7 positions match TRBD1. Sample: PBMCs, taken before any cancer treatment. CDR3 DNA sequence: TGTGCCAGCAGCCCCCGACAGGGACGGGAAGCTTTCTTT. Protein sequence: CASSPRQGREAFF.